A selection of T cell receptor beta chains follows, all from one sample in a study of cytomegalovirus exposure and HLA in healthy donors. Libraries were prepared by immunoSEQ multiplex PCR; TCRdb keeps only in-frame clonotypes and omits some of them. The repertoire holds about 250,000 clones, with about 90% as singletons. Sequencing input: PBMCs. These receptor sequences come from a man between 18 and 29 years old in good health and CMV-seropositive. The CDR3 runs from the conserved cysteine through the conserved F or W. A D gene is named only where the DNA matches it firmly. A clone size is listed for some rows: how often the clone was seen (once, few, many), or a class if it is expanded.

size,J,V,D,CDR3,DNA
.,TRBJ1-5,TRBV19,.,CASSHRGHPDQPQHF,TGTGCCAGTAGCCATCGGGGACATCCTGATCAGCCCCAGCATTTT
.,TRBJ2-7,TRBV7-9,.,CASSLGEQSYEQYF,TGTGCCAGCAGCTTAGGCGAACAATCCTACGAGCAGTACTTC
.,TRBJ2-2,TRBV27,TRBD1,CASSTGQGAAGELFF,TGTGCCAGCAGTACCGGACAGGGTGCCGCCGGGGAGCTGTTTTTT
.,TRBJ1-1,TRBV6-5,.,CASSQRQVNTEAFF,TGTGCCAGCAGTCAAAGACAGGTGAACACTGAAGCTTTCTTT
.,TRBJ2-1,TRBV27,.,CASSWGDWETYNEQFF,TGTGCCAGCAGTTGGGGAGACTGGGAGACCTACAATGAGCAGTTCTTC
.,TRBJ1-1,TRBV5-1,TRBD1,CASSLLTGETEAFF,TGCGCCAGCAGCCTTCTTACAGGGGAGACTGAAGCTTTCTTT
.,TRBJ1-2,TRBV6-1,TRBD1,CASSEGQVPLANYGYTF,TGTGCCAGCAGTGAGGGACAGGTCCCACTTGCTAACTATGGCTACACCTTC
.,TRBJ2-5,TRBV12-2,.,CASRSRGRRGETQYF,TGTGCAAGTCGCTCCAGAGGGCGACGAGGTGAGACCCAGTACTTC
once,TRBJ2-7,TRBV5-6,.,CASSLARSDFYYEQYF,TGTGCCAGCAGCTTGGCTCGGTCGGACTTCTACTACGAGCAGTACTTC
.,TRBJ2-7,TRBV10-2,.,CASSDQGSSYEQYF,TGCGCCAGCAGTGATCAGGGAAGCTCCTACGAGCAGTACTTC
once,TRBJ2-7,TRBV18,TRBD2,CASWGLAGDEQYF,TGTGCCAGCTGGGGACTAGCGGGAGACGAGCAGTACTTC
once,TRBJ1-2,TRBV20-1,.,CSTNNYGYTF,TGCAGTACAAATAACTATGGCTACACCTTC
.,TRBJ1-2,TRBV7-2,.,CASSTRSQTYGYTF,TGTGCCAGCAGCACCAGGTCCCAGACCTATGGCTACACCTTC
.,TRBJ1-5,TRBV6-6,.,CASSYVTSNQPQHF,TGTGCCAGCAGTTACGTAACTAGCAATCAGCCCCAGCATTTT
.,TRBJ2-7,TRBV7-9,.,CASSGGPNRSF,TGTGCCAGCAGCGGGGGCCCTAATAGAAGTTTC
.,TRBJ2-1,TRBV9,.,CASSGGLGLGEQFF,TGTGCCAGCAGCGGGGGACTGGGGCTAGGAGAGCAGTTCTTC